This T cell receptor beta chain appears in the sequencing data of a study of chemoradiotherapy in HPV16-positive cancers. Study summary: Functional T-cell assays on a couple of HPV16-positive patients' cells defined candidate HPV-specific clones and common TCR motifs. Overall study findings and caveats: In HPV16-positive patients, HPV-responsive T-cell expansion tracked better recurrence-free survival. Candidate HPV-specific clones and E7-related TCR motifs grew in tumor during treatment.

Over chemoradiotherapy, repertoires were sampled more than once. A remark on this clone: Its target is unknown.

TCRdb's copy holds only in-frame clones and misses some; the assay was immunoSEQ multiplex PCR. This table holds 15,000 to 20,000 clones, 85% to 95% found once. CDR1 and CDR2 from the germline V gene are MNHEY and SVGAGI. The germline V and J ends were trimmed by 2 bases and 8 bases, with 8 bases remaining between them. This CDR3 spans 12 amino acids. The rearrangement joins TRBV6-5 to TRBJ2-3; D ambiguous. The TCR was taken from a human donor with HPV-associated anogenital cancer. The sample consisted of blood, taken from a patient who underwent chemoradiotherapy. The CDR3 nucleotides read TGTGCCAGCAGTTACACGGGCGGTACGCAGTATTTT. Amino acid sequence: CASSYTGGTQYF.